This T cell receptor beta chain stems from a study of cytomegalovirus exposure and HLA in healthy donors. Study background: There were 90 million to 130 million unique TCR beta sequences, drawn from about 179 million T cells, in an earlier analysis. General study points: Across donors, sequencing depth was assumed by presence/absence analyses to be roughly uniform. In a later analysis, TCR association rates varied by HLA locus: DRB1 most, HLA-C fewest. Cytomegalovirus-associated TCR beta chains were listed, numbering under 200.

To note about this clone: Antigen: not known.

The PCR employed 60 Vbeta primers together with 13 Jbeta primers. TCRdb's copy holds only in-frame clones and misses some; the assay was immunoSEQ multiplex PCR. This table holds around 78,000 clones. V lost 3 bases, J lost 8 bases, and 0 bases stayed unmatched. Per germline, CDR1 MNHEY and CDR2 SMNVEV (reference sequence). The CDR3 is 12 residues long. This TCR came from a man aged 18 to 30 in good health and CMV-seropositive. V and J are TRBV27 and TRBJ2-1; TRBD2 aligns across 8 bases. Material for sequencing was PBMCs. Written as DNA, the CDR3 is TGTGCCAGCAGTTTGCGGGGGGATGAGCAGTTCTTC. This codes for CASSLRGDEQFF.